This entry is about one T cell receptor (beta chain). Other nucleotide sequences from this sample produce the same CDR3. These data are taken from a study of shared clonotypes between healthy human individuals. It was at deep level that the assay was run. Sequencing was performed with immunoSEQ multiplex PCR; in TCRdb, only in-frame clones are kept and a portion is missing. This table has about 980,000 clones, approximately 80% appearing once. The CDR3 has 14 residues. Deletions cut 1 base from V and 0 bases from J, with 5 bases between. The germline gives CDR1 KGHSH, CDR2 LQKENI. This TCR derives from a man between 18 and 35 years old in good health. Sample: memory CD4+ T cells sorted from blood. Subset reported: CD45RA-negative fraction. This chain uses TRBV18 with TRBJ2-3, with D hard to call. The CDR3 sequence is CASSPLRSTDTQYF. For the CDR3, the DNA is TGTGCCAGCTCACCACTACGTAGCACAGATACGCAGTATTTT.